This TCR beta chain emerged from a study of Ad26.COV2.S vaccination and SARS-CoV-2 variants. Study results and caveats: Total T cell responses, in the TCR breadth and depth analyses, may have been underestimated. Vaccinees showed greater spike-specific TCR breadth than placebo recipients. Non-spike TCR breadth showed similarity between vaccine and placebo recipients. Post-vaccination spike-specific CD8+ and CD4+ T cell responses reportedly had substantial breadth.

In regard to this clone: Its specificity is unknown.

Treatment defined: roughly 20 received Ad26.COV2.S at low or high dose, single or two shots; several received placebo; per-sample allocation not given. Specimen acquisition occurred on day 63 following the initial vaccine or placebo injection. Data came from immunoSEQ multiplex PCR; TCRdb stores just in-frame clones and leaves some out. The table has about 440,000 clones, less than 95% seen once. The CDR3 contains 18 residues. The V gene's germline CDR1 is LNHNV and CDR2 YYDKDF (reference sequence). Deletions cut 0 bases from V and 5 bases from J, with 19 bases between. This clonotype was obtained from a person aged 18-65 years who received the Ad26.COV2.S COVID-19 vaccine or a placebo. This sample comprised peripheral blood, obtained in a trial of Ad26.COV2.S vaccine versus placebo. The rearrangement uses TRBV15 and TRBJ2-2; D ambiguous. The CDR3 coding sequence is TGTGCCACCAGCAGAGATGTCTTATCCCTGACCGATACCGGGGAGCTGTTTTTT. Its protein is CATSRDVLSLTDTGELFF.